A single sample is the source of the 25 T cell receptor beta chains below, sequenced in a study of Ad26.COV2.S vaccination and SARS-CoV-2 variants. TCRdb keeps only in-frame clones here, not all; method: immunoSEQ multiplex PCR. The sample carries 380,000 or so clones, about four fifths recorded once. Treatment denoted: some 19 received Ad26.COV2.S at low or high dose, single or two shots; 5 received placebo; per-sample allocation not given. At day 63 after the first vaccine or placebo injection, samples were drawn. The specimen comprised peripheral blood, sampled in a trial of Ad26.COV2.S vaccine versus placebo. These receptors all stem from a person aged 18-60 years who received the Ad26.COV2.S COVID-19 vaccine or a placebo.

This chain joins TRBV5-5 and TRBJ1-5; a weak D match, TRBD1 (6 bases). This CDR3 is built from 16 residues. Looked up from germline, CDR1 is SGHKS and CDR2 is YYEKEE (reference sequence). V was clipped by 0 bases and J by 7 bases, with 17 bases between them. The CDR3 region has the DNA TGTGCCAGCAGCTTGGTATCGCAACAGGGACGGCAGCCCCAGCATTTT. Amino acids: CASSLVSQQGRQPQHF.

This clone has only one observation. The rearrangement links TRBV5-1 to TRBJ2-2; D not resolved. This CDR3 comprises 12 residues. Trimming shortened V by 7 bases and J by 6 bases, and 10 bases separated the two germline ends. CDR1 and CDR2 from the germline V gene are SGHRS and YFSETQ. CDR3 sequence: CASAERPGELFF. The CDR3 DNA reads as TGCGCCAGCGCAGAACGACCCGGGGAGCTGTTTTTT. Variable domain in full (rest from reference TRBV5-1 and TRBJ2-2): KAGVTQTPRYLIKTRGQQVTLSCSPISGHRSVSWYQQTPGQGLQFLFEYFSETQRNKGNFPGRFSGRQFSNSRSEMNVSTLELGDSALYLCASAERPGELFFGEGSRLTVL.

The chain has TRBV2 and TRBJ1-2; D is ambiguous. Looked up from germline, CDR1 is SNHLY and CDR2 is FYNNEI. The V end was cut by 0 bases, the J end by 5 bases, with 16 bases between. The CDR3 loop spans 16 amino acids. CDR3 coding DNA: TGTGCCAGCAGTGAAGCCAGCACGGCGCCTAGGTATGGCTACACCTTC. This gives the protein CASSEASTAPRYGYTF.

This clone has more than one count but fewer than ten. This chain connects TRBV9 to TRBJ2-7; TRBD1 matches at 9 bases. V shed 1 base and J 4 bases; nucleotides not matched to a gene: 6. Germline V CDR1 and CDR2: SGDLS, YYNGEE. This CDR3 contains 15 residues. CDR3 protein: CASSVTGQGWYEQYF. The DNA of the CDR3 is TGTGCCAGCAGCGTAACAGGACAGGGGTGGTACGAGCAGTACTTC.

This rearrangement joins TRBV19 to TRBJ1-2; D is uncertain. Deletions cut 3 bases from V and 3 bases from J, with 8 bases between. This CDR3 has 13 amino acids. The V gene's germline CDR1 is LNHDA and CDR2 SQIVND (reference sequence). CDR3 sequence (DNA): TGTGCCAGTAGTATGGGCCAGCACTATGGCTACACCTTC. This sequence encodes CASSMGQHYGYTF.

V gene TRBV5-1 combines with J gene TRBJ1-1; D is unresolved. The CDR3 runs to 14 residues. From germline, CDR1 is SGHRS and CDR2 YFSETQ. V dropped 4 bases and J dropped 1 base, with 11 bases sitting between them. This CDR3 is CASSVQTGNTEAFF. The DNA for the CDR3 is TGCGCCAGCAGCGTTCAAACGGGGAACACTGAAGCTTTCTTT. Supplemented by reference TRBV5-1 and TRBJ1-1, the full variable domain reads KAGVTQTPRYLIKTRGQQVTLSCSPISGHRSVSWYQQTPGQGLQFLFEYFSETQRNKGNFPGRFSGRQFSNSRSEMNVSTLELGDSALYLCASSVQTGNTEAFFGQGTRLTVV.

The chain joins TRBV27 to TRBJ1-1; tentatively, D is TRBD1 (5 bases). There are 16 residues in the CDR3. Trimming took 2 bases from V and 5 from J, leaving 18 bases between them. Germline assignment: CDR1 MNHEY and CDR2 SMNVEV (reference sequence). CDR3 sequence (DNA): TGTGCCAGCAGTTTACGGGGACTATATCGAGGGACTGAAGCTTTCTTT. This gives the protein CASSLRGLYRGTEAFF.

This clone was observed a few times. The chain is built from TRBV4-1 and TRBJ1-3; D remains ambiguous. Per germline, CDR1 MGHRA and CDR2 YSYEKL. Trimming shortened V by 1 base and J by 2 bases, and 6 bases separated the two germline ends. CDR3 length: 14 residues. CDR3 sequence: CASSQGGTGNTIYF. CDR3 DNA sequence: TGCGCCAGCAGCCAAGGAGGGACTGGAAACACCATATATTTT.

The chain uses TRBV25-1 and TRBJ2-3; TRBD1 is a possible D gene (6 bases). The CDR3 spans 14 residues. Germline values: CDR1 MGHDK, CDR2 SYGVNS. Trimming removed 4 bases at V and 4 bases at J, with 12 bases between. The CDR3 coding sequence is TGTGCCAGCAGTGCAGGCAGGGGAGCAGATACGCAGTATTTT. Protein: CASSAGRGADTQYF.

This rearrangement joins TRBV11-3 to TRBJ1-1; weak D call: TRBD1 (5 bases). This CDR3 has 13 residues. Between the trimmed V and J ends, which lost 4 bases and 12 bases, there was a span of 18 bases. Per germline, CDR1 SGHNT and CDR2 YENEEA. The CDR3 DNA sequence: TGTGCCAGCAGCTCCCGCCGACAGTATGGAACTTTCTTT. Translated, it gives CASSSRRQYGTFF. The variable domain in full, with the rest retrieved from reference TRBV11-3 and TRBJ1-1, is EAGVVQSPRYKIIEKKQPVAFWCNPISGHNTLYWYLQNLGQGPELLIRYENEEAVDDSQLPKDRFSAERLKGVDSTLKIQPAELGDSAVYLCASSSRRQYGTFFGQGTRLTVV.

The V and J genes are TRBV20-1 and TRBJ2-7; D possibly corresponds to TRBD2 (6 bases). The V gene lost 0 bases and the J gene lost 7 bases, with 7 bases spanning the gap. Per the germline V gene, CDR1 is DFQATT and CDR2 is SNEGSKA (reference sequence). The length of the CDR3 is 11 residues. CDR3 region: CSARDRGEQYF. CDR3 coding DNA: TGCAGTGCTAGAGATCGGGGGGAGCAGTACTTC.

The chain is built from TRBV6-2 or TRBV6-3 and TRBJ2-7; 9 bases are a match to TRBD1. The germline V gene has CDR1 MNHEY and CDR2 SVGEGT. The CDR3 is made up of 16 amino acids. With 2 bases clipped from V and 4 bases from J, the junction kept 9 bases outside the gene matches. The CDR3 here is CASSYLEPGQGYEQYF. CDR3 DNA sequence: TGTGCCAGCAGTTACCTAGAACCGGGACAGGGATACGAGCAGTACTTC.

This clone is classed as medium-sized. CDR3 nucleotide sequence: TGTGCCAGCAGCCAAGGGGAATCAGAGGCCGGGGAGCTGTTTTTT. It specifies CASSQGESEAGELFF. The chain is built from TRBV4-2 and TRBJ2-2, with D unresolved. The V gene's germline CDR1 is LGHNA and CDR2 YNFKEQ. Trimming took 1 base from V and 6 from J, leaving 12 bases between them. The length of the CDR3 is 15 residues.

In this sample, this clone turned up once. The rearrangement links TRBV27 to TRBJ2-7; 8 bases fit TRBD1. CDR1 and CDR2 from the germline V gene are MNHEY and SMNVEV (reference sequence). The CDR3 spans 15 residues. V gave up 4 bases and J gave up 2 bases; unmatched junction bases: 7. The CDR3 DNA reads TGTGCCAGCAGTTACTCGGGACAGGAGGCCTACGAGCAGTACTTC. This gives the protein CASSYSGQEAYEQYF.

This chain joins TRBV9 and TRBJ2-5, with D possibly matching TRBD2 (6 bases). Looked up from germline, CDR1 is SGDLS and CDR2 is YYNGEE. This CDR3 is 16 amino acids long. Trimming pared 4 bases from V and 5 bases from J, leaving 21 bases between. The CDR3 loop reads CASSHPEGLGVETQYF. The CDR3 DNA is TGTGCCAGCAGCCATCCAGAGGGACTTGGGGTGGAGACCCAGTACTTC.

The chain carries TRBV2 and TRBJ1-6; weak D call: TRBD1 (6 bases). Germline CDR1 SNHLY, CDR2 FYNNEI. The CDR3 covers 15 residues. The ends were cut back, 4 bases at V and 10 bases at J, with 17 bases in the middle. The CDR3 region has the DNA TGTGCCAGCAGTGGATTGGCAGGGGAAAGCTCACCCCTCCACTTT. It is translated as CASSGLAGESSPLHF.

V gene TRBV5-1 combines with J gene TRBJ2-3; D is possibly TRBD2 (6 bases). Trimming stripped 0 bases from V and 4 bases from J, with 18 bases between. Germline loops: CDR1 SGHRS, CDR2 YFSETQ. The CDR3 contains 17 residues. The CDR3 protein is CASSLGPGRGGADTQYF. For the CDR3, the DNA is TGCGCCAGCAGCTTGGGCCCGGGACGGGGAGGAGCAGATACGCAGTATTTT. The entire variable domain, with the rest obtained from reference TRBV5-1 and TRBJ2-3, is as follows: KAGVTQTPRYLIKTRGQQVTLSCSPISGHRSVSWYQQTPGQGLQFLFEYFSETQRNKGNFPGRFSGRQFSNSRSEMNVSTLELGDSALYLCASSLGPGRGGADTQYFGPGTRLTVL.

The chain employs TRBV9 and TRBJ2-1; the D gene could be TRBD1 or TRBD2 (6 bases each). The germline gives CDR1 SGDLS, CDR2 YYNGEE. The CDR3 covers 17 residues. V was cut by 0 bases and J by 8 bases, with 21 bases left in between. Here the CDR3 DNA reads TGTGCCAGCAGCGTAGCCCGTGCGGCCGGACAGCGGGATGAGCAGTTCTTC. Its translation is CASSVARAAGQRDEQFF.

J is TRBJ2-5 and V is TRBV19; 7 positions match TRBD2. Germline assignment: CDR1 LNHDA and CDR2 SQIVND (reference sequence). The V and J ends lost 4 bases and 5 bases, in that order; junction bases with no gene match: 4. The CDR3 is 13 amino acids. CDR3 bases: TGTGCCAGTAGTACGACTAGCCGTGAGACCCAGTACTTC. It is translated as CASSTTSRETQYF.

This sequence joins TRBV6-5 and TRBJ1-6, with D maybe TRBD1 (5 bases). The CDR3 totals 15 residues. Trimming stripped 6 bases from V and 9 bases from J, with 18 bases between. Germline V gene sequence: CDR1 MNHEY, CDR2 SVGAGI. The CDR3 sequence: CASSHGDRGGSPLHF. Written as DNA, the CDR3 is TGTGCCAGCAGCCACGGGGACCGAGGAGGTTCACCCCTCCACTTT.

This clone turned up a few times. The chain joins TRBV2 to TRBJ2-1; D may match TRBD1 or TRBD2 (5 bases each). Germline CDR1 is SNHLY and CDR2 is FYNNEI. The CDR3 is made up of 15 amino acids. V was pared by 3 bases and J by 8 bases, with 17 bases between. This CDR3 reads CASSEFGTGGDEQFF. In nucleotides, the CDR3 is TGTGCCAGCAGTGAGTTTGGGACCGGAGGCGATGAGCAGTTCTTC.

The chain combines TRBV5-5 with TRBJ1-1; D remains ambiguous. Germline V lookup: CDR1 SGHKS, CDR2 YYEKEE (reference sequence). The V end was cut by 4 bases, the J end by 1 base, with 14 bases between. The CDR3 length is 15 residues. DNA for the CDR3: TGTGCCAGCAGCGGAGCGGGCCCAAGGAACACTGAAGCTTTCTTT. This gives the protein CASSGAGPRNTEAFF.

This chain uses TRBV4-1 with TRBJ1-2, with D possibly being TRBD1 (6 bases). V lost 4 bases and J 7 bases, leaving 13 bases between the germline ends. Germline values: CDR1 MGHRA, CDR2 YSYEKL. The length of the CDR3 is 13 residues. Here the CDR3 reads CASSPPGAGGYTF. DNA of the CDR3: TGCGCCAGCAGCCCTCCGGGGGCGGGTGGCTACACCTTC.

V and J are TRBV6-5 and TRBJ1-1; 9 bases are shared with TRBD1. Per the germline V gene, CDR1 is MNHEY and CDR2 is SVGAGI. After removal of 2 bases from V and 6 bases from J, the junction contained 4 bases not matched to a gene. The CDR3 spans 14 residues. The CDR3 DNA reads as TGTGCCAGCAGTTACCGACAGGGGGAGTCTGAAGCTTTCTTT. Amino acid sequence: CASSYRQGESEAFF.

The rearrangement joins TRBV20-1 to TRBJ2-3; TRBD1 or TRBD2 may be the D gene (5 bases each). CDR1 is DFQATT, CDR2 SNEGSKA, per germline (reference sequence). Trimming pared 3 bases from V and 5 bases from J, leaving 6 bases between. The CDR3 consists of 11 residues. In nucleotides, the CDR3 is TGCAGTGCTAGGGGGGTAGATACGCAGTATTTT. Its translation: CSARGVDTQYF.